The T cell receptor beta chain under discussion was sequenced for a study of T cells in Graves' hyperthyroidism and ophthalmopathy. Using RNA transcripts as the source, TCR beta CDR3 regions were amplified. First-round RT-PCR of the TCR CDR3 relied on the HTBI primer set. MiXCR was run by TCRdb on the multiplex PCR reads, yielding one entry per CDR3 protein. Among 500,000 to 750,000 distinct CDR3 sequences listed, roughly 46% were seen once. CDR1 LNHDA and CDR2 SQIVND come from the germline V gene (reference sequence). Trimming shortened V by 3 bases and J by 7 bases, and 13 bases separated the two germline ends. The CDR3 consists of 14 residues. This clonotype was seen only a few times.

The receptor's source is a woman under 30 with Graves' hyperthyroidism. Source material: peripheral blood or thyroid tissue (not recorded which). This sequence joins TRBV19 and TRBJ2-1; D possibly corresponds to TRBD2 (6 bases). This chain's CDR3 is CASSMTGVSNEQFF. CDR3 DNA: TGTGCCAGTAGTATGACGGGGGTTTCGAATGAGCAGTTCTTC.